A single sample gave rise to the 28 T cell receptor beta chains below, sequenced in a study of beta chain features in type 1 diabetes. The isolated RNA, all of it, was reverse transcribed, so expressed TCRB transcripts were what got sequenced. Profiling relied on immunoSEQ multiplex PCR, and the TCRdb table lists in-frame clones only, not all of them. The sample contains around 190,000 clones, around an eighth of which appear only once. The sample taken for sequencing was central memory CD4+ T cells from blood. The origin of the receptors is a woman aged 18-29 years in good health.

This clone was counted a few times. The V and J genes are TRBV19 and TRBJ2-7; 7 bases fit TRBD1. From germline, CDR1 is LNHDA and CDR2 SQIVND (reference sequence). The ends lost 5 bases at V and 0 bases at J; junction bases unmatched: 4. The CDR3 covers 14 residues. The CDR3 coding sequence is TGTGCCAGTAGTTCACGACAGGGCTCCTACGAGCAGTACTTC. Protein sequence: CASSSRQGSYEQYF.

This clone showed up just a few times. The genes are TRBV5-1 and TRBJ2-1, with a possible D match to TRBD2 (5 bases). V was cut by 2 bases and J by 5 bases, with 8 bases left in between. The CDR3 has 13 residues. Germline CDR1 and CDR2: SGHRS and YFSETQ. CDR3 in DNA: TGCGCCAGCAGCTTTAACGGGGACAATGAGCAGTTCTTC. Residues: CASSFNGDNEQFF.

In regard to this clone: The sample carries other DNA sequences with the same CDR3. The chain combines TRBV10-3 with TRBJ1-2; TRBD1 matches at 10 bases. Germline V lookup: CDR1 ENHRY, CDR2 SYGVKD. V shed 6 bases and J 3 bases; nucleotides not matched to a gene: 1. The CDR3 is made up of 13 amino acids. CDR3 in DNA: TGTGCCATCAGCGGGACAGGGGACTATGGCTACACCTTC. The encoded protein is CAISGTGDYGYTF.

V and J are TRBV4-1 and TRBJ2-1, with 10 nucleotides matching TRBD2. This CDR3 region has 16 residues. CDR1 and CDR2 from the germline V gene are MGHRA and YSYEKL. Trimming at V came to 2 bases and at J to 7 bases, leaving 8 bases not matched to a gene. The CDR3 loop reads CASSQRHIAGGNEQFF. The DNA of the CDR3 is TGCGCCAGCAGCCAACGTCACATAGCGGGAGGAAATGAGCAGTTCTTC.

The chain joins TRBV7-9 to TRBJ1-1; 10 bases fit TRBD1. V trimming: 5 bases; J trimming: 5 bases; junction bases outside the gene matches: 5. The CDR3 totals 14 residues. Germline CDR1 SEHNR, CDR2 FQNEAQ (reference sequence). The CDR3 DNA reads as TGTGCCAGCAGCGGGGACAGGGGTGGGACTGAAGCTTTCTTT. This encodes CASSGDRGGTEAFF. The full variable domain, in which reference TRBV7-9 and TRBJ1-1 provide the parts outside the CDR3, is DTGVSQNPRHKITKRGQNVTFRCDPISEHNRLYWYRQTLGQGPEFLTYFQNEAQLEKSRLLSDRFSAERPKGSFSTLEIQRTEQGDSAMYLCASSGDRGGTEAFFGQGTRLTVV.

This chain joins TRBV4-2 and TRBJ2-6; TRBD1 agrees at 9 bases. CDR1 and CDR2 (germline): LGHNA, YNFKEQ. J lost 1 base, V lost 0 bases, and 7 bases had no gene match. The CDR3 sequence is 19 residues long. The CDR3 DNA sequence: TGTGCCAGCAGCCAAGAACAGGGGACAGGGCCGTCTGGGGCCAACGTCCTGACTTTC. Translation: CASSQEQGTGPSGANVLTF.

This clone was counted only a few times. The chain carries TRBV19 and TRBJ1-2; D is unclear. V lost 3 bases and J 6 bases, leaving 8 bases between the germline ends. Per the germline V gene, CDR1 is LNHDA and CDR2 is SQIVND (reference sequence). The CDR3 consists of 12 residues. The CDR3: CASSIGENGYTF. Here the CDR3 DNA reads TGTGCCAGTAGTATTGGTGAGAATGGCTACACCTTC.

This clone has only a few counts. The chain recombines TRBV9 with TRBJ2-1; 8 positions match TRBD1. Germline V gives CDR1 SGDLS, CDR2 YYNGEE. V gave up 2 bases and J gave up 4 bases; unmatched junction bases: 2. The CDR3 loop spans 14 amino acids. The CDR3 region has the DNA TGTGCCAGCAGCGTTACAGGGGGATACAATGAGCAGTTCTTC. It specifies CASSVTGGYNEQFF.

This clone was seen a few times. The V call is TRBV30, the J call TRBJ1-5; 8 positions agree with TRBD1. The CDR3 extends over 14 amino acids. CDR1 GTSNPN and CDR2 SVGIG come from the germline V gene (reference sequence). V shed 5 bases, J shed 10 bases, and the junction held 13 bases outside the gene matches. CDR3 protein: CAWSKGGTGPPQHF. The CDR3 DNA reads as TGTGCCTGGTCTAAAGGCGGGACAGGCCCTCCCCAGCATTTT.

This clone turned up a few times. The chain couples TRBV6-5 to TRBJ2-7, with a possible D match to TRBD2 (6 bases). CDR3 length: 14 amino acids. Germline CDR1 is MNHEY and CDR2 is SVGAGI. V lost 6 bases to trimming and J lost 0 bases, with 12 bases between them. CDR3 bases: TGTGCCAGCAGGGGCCGGGACTTCTCCTACGAGCAGTACTTC. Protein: CASRGRDFSYEQYF.

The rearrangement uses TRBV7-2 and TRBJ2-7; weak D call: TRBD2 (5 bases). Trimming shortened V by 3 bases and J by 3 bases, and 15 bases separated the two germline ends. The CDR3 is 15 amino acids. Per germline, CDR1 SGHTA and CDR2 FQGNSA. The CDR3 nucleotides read TGTGCCAGCAGCTTTACCCCCGAGGGTTTCTACGAGCAGTACTTC. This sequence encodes CASSFTPEGFYEQYF.

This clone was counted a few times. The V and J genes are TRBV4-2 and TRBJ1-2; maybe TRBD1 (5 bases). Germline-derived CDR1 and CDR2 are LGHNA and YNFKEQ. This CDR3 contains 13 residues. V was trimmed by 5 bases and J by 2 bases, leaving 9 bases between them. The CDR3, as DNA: TGTGCCAGCAGCGGACATTCAAACTATGGCTACACCTTC. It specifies CASSGHSNYGYTF.

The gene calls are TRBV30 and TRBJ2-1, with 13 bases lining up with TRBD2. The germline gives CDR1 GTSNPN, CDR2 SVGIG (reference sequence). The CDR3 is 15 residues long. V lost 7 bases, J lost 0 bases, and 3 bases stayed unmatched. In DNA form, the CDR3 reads TGTGCCTTGCGGACTAGCGGGAGCTCCTACAATGAGCAGTTCTTC. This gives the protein CALRTSGSSYNEQFF.

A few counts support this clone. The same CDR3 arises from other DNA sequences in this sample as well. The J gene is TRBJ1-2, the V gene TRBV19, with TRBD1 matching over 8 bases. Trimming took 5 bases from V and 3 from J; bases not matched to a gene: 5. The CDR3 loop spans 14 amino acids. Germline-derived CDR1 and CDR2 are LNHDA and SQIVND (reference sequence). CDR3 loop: CASSPQGADYGYTF. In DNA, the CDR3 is TGTGCCAGTAGTCCCCAGGGGGCAGACTATGGCTACACCTTC. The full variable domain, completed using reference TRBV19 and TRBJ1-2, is DGGITQSPKYLFRKEGQNVTLSCEQNLNHDAMYWYRQDPGQGLRLIYYSQIVNDFQKGDIAEGYSVSREKKESFPLTVTSAQKNPTAFYLCASSPQGADYGYTFGSGTRLTVV.

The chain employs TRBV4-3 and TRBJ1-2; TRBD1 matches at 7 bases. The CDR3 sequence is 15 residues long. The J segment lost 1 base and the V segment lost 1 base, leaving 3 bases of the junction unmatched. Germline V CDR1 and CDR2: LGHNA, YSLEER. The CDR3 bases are TGCGCCAGCAGCCAAGGGCAGGGGGGTAACTATGGCTACACCTTC. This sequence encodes CASSQGQGGNYGYTF.

The CDR3 coding sequence is TGTGCCAGCAGCGCGGGGGTGTTTAACTATGGCTACACCTTC. The encoded protein is CASSAGVFNYGYTF. The chain is built from TRBV6-5 and TRBJ1-2; weak D call: TRBD1 (5 bases). CDR1 is MNHEY, CDR2 SVGAGI, per germline. There are 14 residues in the CDR3. V was clipped by 6 bases and J by 1 base, with 12 bases between them.

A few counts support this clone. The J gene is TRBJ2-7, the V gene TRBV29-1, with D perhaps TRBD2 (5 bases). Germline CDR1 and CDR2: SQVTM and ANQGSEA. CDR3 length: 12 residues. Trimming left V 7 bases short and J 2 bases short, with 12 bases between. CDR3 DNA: TGCAGCGGGTGGACTCCAACCTACGAGCAGTACTTC. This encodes CSGWTPTYEQYF.

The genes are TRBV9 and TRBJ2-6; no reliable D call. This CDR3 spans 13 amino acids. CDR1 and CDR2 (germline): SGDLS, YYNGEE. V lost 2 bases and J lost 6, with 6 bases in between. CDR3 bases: TGTGCCAGCAGCGTTAGCTTGGCCAACGTCCTGACTTTC. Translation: CASSVSLANVLTF.

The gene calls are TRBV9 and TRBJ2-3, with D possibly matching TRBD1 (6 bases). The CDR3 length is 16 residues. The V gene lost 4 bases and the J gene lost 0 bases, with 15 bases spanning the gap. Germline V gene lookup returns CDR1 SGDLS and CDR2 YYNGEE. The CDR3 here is CASSTQTGLSTDTQYF. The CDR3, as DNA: TGTGCCAGCAGCACGCAGACAGGCCTAAGCACAGATACGCAGTATTTT.

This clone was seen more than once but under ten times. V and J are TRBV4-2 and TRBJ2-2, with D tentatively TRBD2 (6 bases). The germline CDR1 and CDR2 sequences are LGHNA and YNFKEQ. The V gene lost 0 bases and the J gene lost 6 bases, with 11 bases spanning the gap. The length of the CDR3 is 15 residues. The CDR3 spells CASSQDWGDPGELFF. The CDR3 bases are TGTGCCAGCAGCCAAGATTGGGGGGACCCCGGGGAGCTGTTTTTT.

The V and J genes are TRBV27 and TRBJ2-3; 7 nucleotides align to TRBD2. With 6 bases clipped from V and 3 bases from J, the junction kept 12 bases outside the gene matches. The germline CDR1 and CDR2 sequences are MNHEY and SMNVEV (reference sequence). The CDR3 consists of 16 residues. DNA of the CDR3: TGTGCCAGCAGCTTCATACTCACGCGGGGGACAGATACGCAGTATTTT. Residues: CASSFILTRGTDTQYF.

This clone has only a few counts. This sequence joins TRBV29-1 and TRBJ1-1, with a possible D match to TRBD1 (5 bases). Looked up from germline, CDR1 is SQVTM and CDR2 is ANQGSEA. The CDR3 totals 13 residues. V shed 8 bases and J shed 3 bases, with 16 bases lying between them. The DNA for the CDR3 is TGCAGCTTCTCGGACACATGGGACACTGAAGCTTTCTTT. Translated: CSFSDTWDTEAFF. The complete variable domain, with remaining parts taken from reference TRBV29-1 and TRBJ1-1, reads SAVISQKPSRDICQRGTSLTIQCQVDSQVTMMFWYRQQPGQSLTLIATANQGSEATYESGFVIDKFPISRPNLTFSTLTVSNMSPEDSSIYLCSFSDTWDTEAFFGQGTRLTVV.

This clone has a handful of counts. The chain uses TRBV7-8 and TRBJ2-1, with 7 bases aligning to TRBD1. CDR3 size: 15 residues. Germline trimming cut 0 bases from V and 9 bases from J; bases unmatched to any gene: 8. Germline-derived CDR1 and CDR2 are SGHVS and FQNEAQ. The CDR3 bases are TGTGCCAGCAGCTTAGCGGAGACAGGGTTGAGTGAGCAGTTCTTC. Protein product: CASSLAETGLSEQFF.

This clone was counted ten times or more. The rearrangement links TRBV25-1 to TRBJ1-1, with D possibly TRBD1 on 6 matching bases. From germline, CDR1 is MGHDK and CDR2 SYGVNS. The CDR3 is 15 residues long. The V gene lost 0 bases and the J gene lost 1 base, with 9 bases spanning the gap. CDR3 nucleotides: TGTGCCAGCAGTGAATACCTGGGACAGAACACTGAAGCTTTCTTT. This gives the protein CASSEYLGQNTEAFF.

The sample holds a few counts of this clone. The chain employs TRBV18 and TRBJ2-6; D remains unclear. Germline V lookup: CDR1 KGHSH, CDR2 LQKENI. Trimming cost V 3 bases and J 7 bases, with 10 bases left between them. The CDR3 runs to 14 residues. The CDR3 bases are TGTGCCAGCTCACCTACCAGCGATGCCAACGTCCTGACTTTC. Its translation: CASSPTSDANVLTF.

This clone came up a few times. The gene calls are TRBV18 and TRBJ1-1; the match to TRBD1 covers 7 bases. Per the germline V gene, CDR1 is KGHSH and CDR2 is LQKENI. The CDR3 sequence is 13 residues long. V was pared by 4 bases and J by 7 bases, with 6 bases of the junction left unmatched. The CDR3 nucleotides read TGTGCCAGCTCACTAGGACAGGCCAATGAAGCTTTCTTT. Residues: CASSLGQANEAFF.

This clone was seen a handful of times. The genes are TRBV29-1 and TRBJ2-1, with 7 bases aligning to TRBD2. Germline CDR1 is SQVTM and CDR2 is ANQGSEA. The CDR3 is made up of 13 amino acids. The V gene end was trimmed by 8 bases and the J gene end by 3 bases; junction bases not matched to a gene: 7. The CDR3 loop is CSSAGSLYNEQFF. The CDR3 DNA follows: TGCAGCTCAGCGGGGAGCCTCTACAATGAGCAGTTCTTC.

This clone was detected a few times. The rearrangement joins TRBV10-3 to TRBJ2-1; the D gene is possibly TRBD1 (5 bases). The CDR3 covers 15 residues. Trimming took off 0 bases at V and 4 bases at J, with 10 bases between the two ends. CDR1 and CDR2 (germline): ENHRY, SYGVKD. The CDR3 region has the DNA TGTGCCATCAGTGAGTCCCGGACATCTTACAATGAGCAGTTCTTC. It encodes CAISESRTSYNEQFF.